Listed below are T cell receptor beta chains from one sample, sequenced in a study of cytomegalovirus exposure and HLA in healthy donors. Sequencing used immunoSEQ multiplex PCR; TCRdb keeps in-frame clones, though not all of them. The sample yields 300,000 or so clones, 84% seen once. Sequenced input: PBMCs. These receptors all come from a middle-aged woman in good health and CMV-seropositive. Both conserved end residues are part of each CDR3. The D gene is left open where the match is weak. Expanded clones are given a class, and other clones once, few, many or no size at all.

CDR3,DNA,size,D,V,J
CASSLVGGFLEVF,TGTGCCAGCAGCTTAGTGGGCGGGTTCCTAGAGGTCTTC,-,-,TRBV7-8,TRBJ2-1
CASSSGGPWNTDTQYF,TGTGCCAGCAGTTCGGGAGGGCCGTGGAACACAGATACGCAGTATTTT,few,TRBD2,TRBV27,TRBJ2-3
CSVKLDRGQYEQYF,TGCAGCGTTAAGCTGGACAGGGGGCAGTACGAGCAGTACTTC,-,TRBD1,TRBV29-1,TRBJ2-7
CAGSLAGGPRNYNEQFF,TGTGCCGGCTCACTAGCGGGAGGGCCAAGAAACTACAATGAGCAGTTCTTC,-,TRBD2,TRBV2,TRBJ2-1
CASSFIPSGREQYF,TGTGCCAGCAGCTTTATTCCTAGCGGGAGGGAGCAGTACTTC,few,TRBD2,TRBV7-8,TRBJ2-7
CASSFTDRGTLEQYF,TGTGCCAGCAGTTTCACGGACAGGGGGACGCTCGAGCAGTACTTC,few,TRBD1,TRBV28,TRBJ2-7
CASSFSGGILSYEQYF,TGCGCCAGCAGCTTCTCGGGGGGTATACTCTCCTACGAGCAGTACTTC,-,TRBD2,TRBV5-1,TRBJ2-7
CASSSRRRVGRNEQFF,TGTGCCAGCAGCTCGCGTCGTCGGGTCGGGAGGAATGAGCAGTTCTTC,-,TRBD2,TRBV11-1,TRBJ2-1
CASTLRWQVGANGLTF,TGTGCCAGTACTCTAAGGTGGCAGGTGGGGGCCAACGGCCTGACTTTC,-,-,TRBV19,TRBJ2-6
CASSVWDRAPSYEQYF,TGCGCCAGCAGTGTTTGGGACAGGGCCCCCTCCTACGAGCAGTACTTC,-,TRBD1,TRBV10-2,TRBJ2-7
CATLGSVAGAGNTIYF,TGTGCCACCCTTGGGAGTGTTGCAGGAGCTGGAAACACCATATATTTT,-,-,TRBV10-3,TRBJ1-3
CASSVGSRSGYTF,TGTGCCAGCAGCGTAGGGAGTCGCTCGGGCTACACCTTC,-,-,TRBV9,TRBJ1-2
CASSIVPSNVLTF,TGTGCCAGTAGTATAGTCCCCTCCAACGTCCTGACTTTC,-,-,TRBV19,TRBJ2-6
CASSRPGTGLYEQYF,TGCGCCAGCAGCCGCCCCGGGACTGGACTTTACGAGCAGTACTTC,-,-,TRBV5-1,TRBJ2-7
CASNTDRGTTGELFF,TGTGCCAGCAATACCGACAGGGGGACCACCGGGGAGCTGTTTTTT,-,TRBD1,TRBV28,TRBJ2-2
CASSSEGTYPETQYF,TGTGCCAGCAGTTCCGAGGGCACCTACCCGGAGACCCAGTACTTC,-,-,TRBV27,TRBJ2-5
CASSLQAGAGETQYF,TGTGCCAGCAGCTTACAAGCGGGAGCTGGGGAGACCCAGTACTTC,-,TRBD2,TRBV13,TRBJ2-5
CAISDAGQTYGYTF,TGTGCCATCAGTGACGCCGGACAGACCTATGGCTACACCTTC,-,-,TRBV10-3,TRBJ1-2
CASSLPSGQVYSGNTIYF,TGTGCCAGCAGTTTGCCCTCGGGACAGGTGTACTCTGGAAACACCATATATTTT,-,TRBD1,TRBV28,TRBJ1-3
CASSLPADRSGGIAFF,TGTGCCAGCTCCCTCCCTGCTGACAGGTCAGGTGGTATAGCTTTCTTT,-,-,TRBV18,TRBJ1-1
CASSLVVQTEQFF,TGTGCCAGCAGCTTAGTCGTACAGACTGAGCAGTTCTTC,-,-,TRBV11-3,TRBJ2-1
CASSITGQPHYGYTF,TGTGCCAGCAGTATTACGGGACAGCCTCACTATGGCTACACCTTC,-,TRBD1,TRBV27,TRBJ1-2
CASSDTSGRTYEQYF,TGTGCCAGCAGCGACACTAGCGGGAGGACCTACGAGCAGTACTTC,-,TRBD2,TRBV7-9,TRBJ2-7
CASSEWRNTRDFPYEQYF,TGTGCCAGCAGTGAATGGAGGAACACTCGGGACTTCCCATACGAGCAGTACTTC,-,-,TRBV6-1,TRBJ2-7
CSVGAGTRDEQFF,TGCAGCGTTGGGGCCGGGACTCGGGATGAGCAGTTCTTC,-,-,TRBV29-1,TRBJ2-1
CAWKGLALDYEQYF,TGTGCCTGGAAGGGACTAGCCCTCGACTACGAGCAGTACTTC,-,TRBD2,TRBV30,TRBJ2-7
CASSFGQGPYEQYF,TGCGCCAGCAGCTTTGGCCAGGGGCCCTACGAGCAGTACTTC,-,-,TRBV5-1,TRBJ2-7
CASSSRTGREETQYF,TGTGCCAGCAGTTCTCGGACGGGGAGGGAAGAGACCCAGTACTTC,-,TRBD2,TRBV27,TRBJ2-5
CASSRKRRDSRFSGANVLTF,TGCGCCAGCAGCCGGAAAAGACGGGACAGCCGCTTCTCTGGGGCCAACGTCCTGACTTTC,-,TRBD1,TRBV4-3,TRBJ2-6
CASSQVTGVEKLFF,TGTGCCAGCAGCCAAGTCACAGGGGTTGAAAAACTGTTTTTT,once,TRBD1,TRBV5-5,TRBJ1-4
CSARKDSYNEQFF,TGCAGCGCTAGGAAGGACTCCTACAATGAGCAGTTCTTC,-,-,TRBV29-1,TRBJ2-1
CASRFGQGVIFGYTF,TGTGCAAGTCGCTTTGGGCAGGGGGTTATCTTTGGCTACACCTTC,-,-,TRBV12-2,TRBJ1-2
CASSRRDRGNKDTQYF,TGTGCCAGCAGCCGTCGGGACAGGGGAAACAAAGATACGCAGTATTTT,-,TRBD1,TRBV14,TRBJ2-3
CASSNLGLAGTYEQYF,TGTGCCAGCAGTAACCTAGGACTAGCGGGAACCTACGAGCAGTACTTC,-,TRBD2,TRBV25-1,TRBJ2-7
CASSPIGTGEETQYF,TGTGCCAGTAGCCCCATCGGGACTGGGGAGGAGACCCAGTACTTC,-,-,TRBV19,TRBJ2-5
CASSQLHRGADTQYF,TGCGCCAGCAGTCAACTGCACAGGGGGGCAGATACGCAGTATTTT,-,TRBD1,TRBV23-1,TRBJ2-3
CSVRTSGRGEQYF,TGCAGCGTTCGGACTAGCGGGAGAGGCGAGCAGTACTTC,-,TRBD2,TRBV29-1,TRBJ2-7
CASSIGTGVVNTIYF,TGTGCCAGTAGTATAGGGACAGGTGTTGTGAACACCATATATTTT,-,TRBD1,TRBV19,TRBJ1-3
CASSSGNTIYF,TGTGCCAGCAGCTCGGGAAACACCATATATTTT,-,-,TRBV7-3,TRBJ1-3
CSVDPTGVDGYTF,TGCAGCGTGGACCCGACAGGGGTTGATGGCTACACCTTC,once,TRBD1,TRBV29-1,TRBJ1-2
CASNLLGQPDAQYF,TGCGCCAGCAACCTTCTGGGCCAGCCAGATGCGCAGTATTTT,-,-,TRBV4-3,TRBJ2-3
CASSIGQGAAKNIQYF,TGTGCCAGTAGTATTGGACAGGGGGCAGCCAAAAACATTCAGTACTTC,-,TRBD1,TRBV19,TRBJ2-4
CASSLGLSNQPQHF,TGTGCCAGCAGCTTAGGACTTAGCAATCAGCCCCAGCATTTT,-,-,TRBV7-9,TRBJ1-5
CAYSGGRWNEQFF,TGTGCCTATTCAGGGGGGCGCTGGAATGAGCAGTTCTTC,-,-,TRBV5-6,TRBJ2-1
CASSLQANTEAFF,TGTGCCAGCAGCCTACAGGCGAACACTGAAGCTTTCTTT,-,-,TRBV7-8,TRBJ1-1
CASSLDRNTEAFF,TGTGCTAGCAGCCTAGACAGGAACACTGAAGCTTTCTTT,once,-,TRBV7-7,TRBJ1-1
CAWSNWLADSSYEQYF,TGTGCCTGGAGTAACTGGCTAGCGGATAGCTCCTACGAGCAGTACTTC,-,TRBD2,TRBV30,TRBJ2-7
CASSLAGGFYNEQFF,TGTGCCAGCAGTTTAGCGGGAGGGTTCTACAATGAGCAGTTCTTC,-,TRBD2,TRBV28,TRBJ2-1
CASSFFSLQETQYF,TGCGCCAGCAGCTTTTTCTCCCTCCAGGAGACCCAGTACTTC,-,-,TRBV5-1,TRBJ2-5
CASRTSQGAAEAFF,TGCGCCAGCAGAACCAGCCAGGGGGCAGCTGAAGCTTTCTTT,-,TRBD1,TRBV5-1,TRBJ1-1
CATSRVPGVLIDEQFF,TGTGCCACCAGCAGAGTGCCAGGGGTTTTGATAGATGAGCAGTTCTTC,-,-,TRBV15,TRBJ2-1
CASRVTGDSSYEQYF,TGTGCCAGCAGAGTAACAGGGGATAGCTCCTACGAGCAGTACTTC,-,TRBD1,TRBV28,TRBJ2-7